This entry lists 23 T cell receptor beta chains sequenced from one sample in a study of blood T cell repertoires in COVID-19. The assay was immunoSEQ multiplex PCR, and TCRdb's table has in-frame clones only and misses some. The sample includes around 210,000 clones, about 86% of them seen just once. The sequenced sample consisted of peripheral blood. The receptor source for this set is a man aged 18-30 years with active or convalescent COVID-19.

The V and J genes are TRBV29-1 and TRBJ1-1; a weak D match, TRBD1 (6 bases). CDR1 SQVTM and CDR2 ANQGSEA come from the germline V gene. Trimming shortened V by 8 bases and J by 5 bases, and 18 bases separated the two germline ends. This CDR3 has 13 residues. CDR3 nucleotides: TGCAGCTCCAATCAGGGGCTGGGGACTGAAGCTTTCTTT. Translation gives CSSNQGLGTEAFF. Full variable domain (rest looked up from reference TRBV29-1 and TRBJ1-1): SAVISQKPSRDICQRGTSLTIQCQVDSQVTMMFWYRQQPGQSLTLIATANQGSEATYESGFVIDKFPISRPNLTFSTLTVSNMSPEDSSIYLCSSNQGLGTEAFFGQGTRLTVV.

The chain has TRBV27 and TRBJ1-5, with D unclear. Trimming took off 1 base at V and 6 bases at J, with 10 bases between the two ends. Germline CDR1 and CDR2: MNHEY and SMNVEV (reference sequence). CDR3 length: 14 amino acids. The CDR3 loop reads CASSLWVGSQPQHF. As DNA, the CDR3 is TGTGCCAGCAGTTTATGGGTTGGGAGTCAGCCCCAGCATTTT.

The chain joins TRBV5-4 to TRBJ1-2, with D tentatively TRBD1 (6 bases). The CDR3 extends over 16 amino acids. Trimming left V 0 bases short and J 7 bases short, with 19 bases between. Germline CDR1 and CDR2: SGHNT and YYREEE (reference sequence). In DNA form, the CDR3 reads TGTGCCAGCAGCTTGGGTGGGGCCGCGACAGGACTTGGCTACACCTTC. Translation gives CASSLGGAATGLGYTF.

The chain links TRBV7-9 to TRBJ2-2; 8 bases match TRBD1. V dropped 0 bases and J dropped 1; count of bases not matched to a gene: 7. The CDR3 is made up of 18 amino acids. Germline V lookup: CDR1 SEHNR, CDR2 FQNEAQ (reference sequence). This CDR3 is CASSLALNGQGNTGELFF. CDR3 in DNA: TGTGCCAGCAGCTTAGCGCTAAATGGACAGGGGAACACCGGGGAGCTGTTTTTT.

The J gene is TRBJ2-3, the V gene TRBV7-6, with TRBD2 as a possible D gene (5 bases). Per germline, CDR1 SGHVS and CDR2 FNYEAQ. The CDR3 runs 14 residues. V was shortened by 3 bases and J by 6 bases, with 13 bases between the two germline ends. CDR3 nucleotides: TGTGCCAGCAGCTTGCTTGTGGGCGGGGATACGCAGTATTTT. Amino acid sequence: CASSLLVGGDTQYF.

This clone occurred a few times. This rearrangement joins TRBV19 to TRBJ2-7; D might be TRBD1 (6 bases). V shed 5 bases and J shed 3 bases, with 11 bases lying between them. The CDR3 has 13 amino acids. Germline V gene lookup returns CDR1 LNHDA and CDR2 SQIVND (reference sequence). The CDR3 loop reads CASSYRVDYEQYF. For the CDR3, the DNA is TGTGCCAGTAGTTACAGGGTGGACTACGAGCAGTACTTC.

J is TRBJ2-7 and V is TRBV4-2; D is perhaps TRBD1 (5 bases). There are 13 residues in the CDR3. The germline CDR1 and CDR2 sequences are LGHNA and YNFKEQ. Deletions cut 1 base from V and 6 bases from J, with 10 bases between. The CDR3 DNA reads TGTGCCAGCAGCCAAGGGGGCACTTCCGAGCAGTACTTC. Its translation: CASSQGGTSEQYF.

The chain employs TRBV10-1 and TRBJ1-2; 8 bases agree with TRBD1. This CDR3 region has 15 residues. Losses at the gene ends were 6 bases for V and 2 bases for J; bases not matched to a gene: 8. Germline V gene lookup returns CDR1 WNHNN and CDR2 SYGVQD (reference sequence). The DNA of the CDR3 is TGCGCCAGCAGCCCTGGACAGGGACGCAACTATGGCTACACCTTC. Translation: CASSPGQGRNYGYTF.

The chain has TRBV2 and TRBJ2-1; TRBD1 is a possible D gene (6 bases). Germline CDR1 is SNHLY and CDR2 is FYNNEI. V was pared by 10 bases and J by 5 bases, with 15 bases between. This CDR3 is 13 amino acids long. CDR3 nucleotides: TGTGCCACCAAGATTGACAGGAACAATGAGCAGTTCTTC. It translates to CATKIDRNNEQFF.

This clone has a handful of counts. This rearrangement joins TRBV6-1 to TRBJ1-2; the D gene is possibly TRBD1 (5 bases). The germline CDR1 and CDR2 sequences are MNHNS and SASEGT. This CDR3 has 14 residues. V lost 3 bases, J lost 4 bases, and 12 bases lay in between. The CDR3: CASSENGQGYGYTF. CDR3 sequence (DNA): TGTGCCAGCAGTGAGAATGGGCAGGGCTATGGCTACACCTTC.

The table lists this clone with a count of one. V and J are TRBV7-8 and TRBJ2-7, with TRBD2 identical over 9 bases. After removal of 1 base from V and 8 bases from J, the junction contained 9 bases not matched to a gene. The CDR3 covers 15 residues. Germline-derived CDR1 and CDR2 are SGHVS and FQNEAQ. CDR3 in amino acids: CASSLDKGLAGKQYF. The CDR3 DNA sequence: TGTGCCAGCAGCTTAGATAAGGGACTAGCCGGAAAGCAGTACTTC.

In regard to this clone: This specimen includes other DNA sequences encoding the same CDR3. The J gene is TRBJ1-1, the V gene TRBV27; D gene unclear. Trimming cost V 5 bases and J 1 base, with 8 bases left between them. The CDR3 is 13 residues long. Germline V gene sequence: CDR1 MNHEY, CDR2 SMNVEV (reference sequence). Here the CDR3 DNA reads TGTGCCAGCAGTCCCGGTGGGAACACTGAAGCTTTCTTT. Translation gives CASSPGGNTEAFF.

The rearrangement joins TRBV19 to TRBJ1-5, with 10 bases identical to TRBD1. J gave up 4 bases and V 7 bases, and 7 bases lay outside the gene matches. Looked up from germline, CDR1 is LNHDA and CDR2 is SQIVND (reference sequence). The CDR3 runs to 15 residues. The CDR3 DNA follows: TGTGCCAGTACCGCGACAGGGGGCGGGAATCAGCCCCAGCATTTT. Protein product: CASTATGGGNQPQHF.

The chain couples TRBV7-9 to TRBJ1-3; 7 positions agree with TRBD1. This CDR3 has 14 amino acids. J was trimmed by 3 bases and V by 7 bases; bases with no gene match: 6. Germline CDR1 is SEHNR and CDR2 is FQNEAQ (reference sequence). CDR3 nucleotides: TGTGCCAGCAAGGGTCAGGGGGTTGGAAACACCATATATTTT. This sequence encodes CASKGQGVGNTIYF.

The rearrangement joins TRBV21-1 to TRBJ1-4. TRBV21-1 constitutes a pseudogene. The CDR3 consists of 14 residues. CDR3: CASSNAARSEKLFF. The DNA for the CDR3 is TGTGCCAGCAGCAATGCGGCCCGTTCTGAAAAACTGTTTTTT.

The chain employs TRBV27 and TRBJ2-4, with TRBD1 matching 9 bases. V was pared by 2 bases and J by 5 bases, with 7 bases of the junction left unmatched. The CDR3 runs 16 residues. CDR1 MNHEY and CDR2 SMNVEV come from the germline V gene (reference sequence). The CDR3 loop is CASSLSITGGENIQYF. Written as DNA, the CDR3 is TGTGCCAGCAGTTTAAGTATAACAGGGGGCGAAAACATTCAGTACTTC.

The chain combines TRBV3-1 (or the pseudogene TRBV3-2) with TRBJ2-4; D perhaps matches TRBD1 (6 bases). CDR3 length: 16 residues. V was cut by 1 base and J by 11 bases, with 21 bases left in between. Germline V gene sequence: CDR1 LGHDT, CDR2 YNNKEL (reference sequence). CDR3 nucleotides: TGTGCCAGCAGCCAAGCGCTGGGGCAGGGGAACTCCCTTCAGTACTTC. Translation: CASSQALGQGNSLQYF.

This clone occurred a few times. The CDR3 spells CASSEDSHSGANVLTF. The CDR3 nucleotides read TGTGCCAGCAGTGAAGACAGCCACTCTGGGGCCAACGTCCTGACTTTC. The genes are TRBV6-4 and TRBJ2-6; a weak D match, TRBD1 (5 bases). The germline V and J ends were trimmed by 3 bases and 0 bases, with 9 bases remaining between them. CDR3 length: 16 amino acids. Per germline, CDR1 MRHNA and CDR2 SNTAGT.

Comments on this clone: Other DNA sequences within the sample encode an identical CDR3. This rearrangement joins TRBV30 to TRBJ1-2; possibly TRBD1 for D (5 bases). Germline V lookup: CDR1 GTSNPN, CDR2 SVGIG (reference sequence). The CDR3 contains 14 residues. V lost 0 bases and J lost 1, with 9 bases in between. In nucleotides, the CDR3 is TGTGCCTGGAGTGTAGGGCAGGGTAACTATGGCTACACCTTC. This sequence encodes CAWSVGQGNYGYTF. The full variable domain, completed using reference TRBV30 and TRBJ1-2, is SQTIHQWPATLVQPVGSPLSLECTVEGTSNPNLYWYRQAAGRGLQLLFYSVGIGQISSEVPQNLSASRPQDRQFILSSKKLLLSDSGFYLCAWSVGQGNYGYTFGSGTRLTVV.

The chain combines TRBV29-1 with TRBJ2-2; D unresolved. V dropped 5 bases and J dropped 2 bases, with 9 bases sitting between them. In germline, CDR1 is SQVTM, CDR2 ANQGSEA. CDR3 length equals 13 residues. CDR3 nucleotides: TGCAGCGTTTCCGGTTCCAACACCGGGGAGCTGTTTTTT. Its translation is CSVSGSNTGELFF.

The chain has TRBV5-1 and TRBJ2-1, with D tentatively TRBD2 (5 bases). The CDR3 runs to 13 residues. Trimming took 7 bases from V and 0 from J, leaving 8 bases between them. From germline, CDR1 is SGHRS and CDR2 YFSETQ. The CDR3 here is CASSGFSYNEQFF. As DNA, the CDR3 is TGCGCCAGCTCGGGGTTCTCCTACAATGAGCAGTTCTTC.

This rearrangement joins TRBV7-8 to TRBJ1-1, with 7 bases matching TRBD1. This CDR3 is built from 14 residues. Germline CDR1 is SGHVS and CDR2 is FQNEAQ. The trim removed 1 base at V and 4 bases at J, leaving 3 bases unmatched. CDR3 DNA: TGTGCCAGCAGCTTAGGAGACAGGGCCACTGAAGCTTTCTTT. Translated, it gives CASSLGDRATEAFF.

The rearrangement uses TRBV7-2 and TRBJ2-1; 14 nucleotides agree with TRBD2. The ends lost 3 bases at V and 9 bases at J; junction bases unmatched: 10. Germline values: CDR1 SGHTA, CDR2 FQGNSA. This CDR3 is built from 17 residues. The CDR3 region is CASSFGTSGSLDTEQFF. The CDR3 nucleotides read TGTGCCAGCAGCTTCGGGACTAGCGGGAGCCTGGACACTGAGCAGTTCTTC.